The sequence of this TCR beta chain was determined in a study of cytomegalovirus exposure and HLA in healthy donors. Note on this clone: Antigen unknown.

Study findings and constraints: For TCR beta chains, V- and J-gene trimming was later linked to a missense DCLRE1C variant.

V was pared by 5 bases and J by 7 bases, with 12 bases between. This CDR3 has 13 residues. The V gene's germline CDR1 is SEHNR and CDR2 FQNEAQ (reference sequence). With 60 Vbeta and 13 Jbeta primers, the PCR was carried out. Profiled with immunoSEQ multiplex PCR; TCRdb holds only in-frame clones, not every one. This repertoire shows over 140,000 clones, around 81% found once; its top ten account for around 2.4%. The source material was PBMCs. This chain uses TRBV7-9 with TRBJ1-5; D remains unclear. The receptor was derived from a man in his fifties in good health and CMV-seronegative. The CDR3 protein is CASSAEPGQPQHF. The DNA for the CDR3 is TGTGCCAGCAGCGCGGAGCCGGGGCAGCCCCAGCATTTT.